These T cell receptor beta chains were read from a single sample in a study of human T cells and chemical hapten exposure. TCRdb recomputed calls from the RACE reads with MiXCR, one row per CDR3 protein. The sample has 87,000 or so distinct CDR3 sequences, approximately 9.9% seen once; the top ten hold around 3.9%. Material: whole blood, obtained in connection with sensitization to the hapten diphenylcyclopropenone (DPC). The receptors shown here come from a woman aged 40 to 55 with alopecia areata. Some clones in this sample may be carry-over from other donors' samples. Each CDR3 is given with its conserved first and last residue. D genes are given only for firm matches. The size field is filled for only some rows; it gives once, few, many or a size class.

d_call	clone_size	v_call	j_call	cdr3_nt	cdr3_aa
TRBD1	.	TRBV20-1	TRBJ2-7	TGCAGTGCCCAGACCGGGACAGGGCCCTACGAGCAGTACTTC	CSAQTGTGPYEQYF
.	many	TRBV12-3/TRBV12-4	TRBJ1-6	TGTGCCAGCAGTTTAGAGGGGCGGGTAGATTCACCCCTCCACTTT	CASSLEGRVDSPLHF
TRBD2	many	TRBV7-2	TRBJ2-7	TGTGCCAGCAGCTTAGGAGGGACTAAATCCTACGAGCAGTACTTC	CASSLGGTKSYEQYF
.	many	TRBV10-1	TRBJ2-5	TGCGCCAGCAGTGATCCGGGTTCGGAGACCCAGTACTTC	CASSDPGSETQYF
.	many	TRBV11-2	TRBJ1-2	TGTGCCAGCAGCCGTGATCGCTATGGCTACACCTTC	CASSRDRYGYTF
.	.	TRBV28	TRBJ2-7	TGTGCCAGCAGTTCCTTTCCGACAGGCGGTGACGAGCAGTACTTC	CASSSFPTGGDEQYF
TRBD1	few	TRBV7-2	TRBJ1-2	TGTGCCAGCACCCTTTGGGGGACAGGAGGTGGCTACACCTTC	CASTLWGTGGGYTF
.	many	TRBV29-1	TRBJ1-4	TGCAGCGTGGGCAGGGCGGGGGAAAAACTGTTTTTT	CSVGRAGEKLFF
.	few	TRBV20-1	TRBJ2-7	TGCAGTGCTAGAGATGCTGGCCCCTACGAGCAGTACTTC	CSARDAGPYEQYF
TRBD1	many	TRBV18	TRBJ1-6	TGTGCCAGCGCATCGGGACAGGGATACTCACCCCTCCACTTT	CASASGQGYSPLHF
.	many	TRBV6-2/TRBV6-3	TRBJ2-1	TGTGCCAGCAGTTACTCAAGGGCTCTATCCTACAATGAGCAGTTCTTC	CASSYSRALSYNEQFF
.	.	TRBV28	TRBJ1-2	TGTGCCAGCAGTTTATACTCGACGGGCAACTATGGCTACACCTTC	CASSLYSTGNYGYTF
TRBD2	many	TRBV7-9	TRBJ2-2	TGTGCCAGCAGCCCTAGCGGGACCGGGGAGCTGTTTTTT	CASSPSGTGELFF
TRBD2	few	TRBV10-2	TRBJ2-7	TGCGCCAGCAGTGAGGACAGCGGGGGCGCCTCCTACGAGCAGTACTTC	CASSEDSGGASYEQYF
.	many	TRBV7-2	TRBJ2-3	TGTGCCAGCAGCCCCTGGGCAGATACGCAGTATTTT	CASSPWADTQYF
.	.	TRBV20-1	TRBJ1-2	TGCAGTGCTAGAGTGAGGGGATACTACACCTTC	CSARVRGYYTF
TRBD2	.	TRBV5-1	TRBJ2-1	TGCGCCAGCAGCTTTGGACTAGCGGGGGGAAGTGAGCAGTTCTTC	CASSFGLAGGSEQFF
.	many	TRBV6-5	TRBJ1-5	TGTGCCAGCAGACCGACGGGGGGACGGAATCAGCCCCAGCATTTT	CASRPTGGRNQPQHF
.	few	TRBV28	TRBJ1-6	TGTGCCAGCAGGGAGGACCTAAATTCACCCCTCCACTTT	CASREDLNSPLHF
.	many	TRBV12-3/TRBV12-4	TRBJ2-2	TGTGCCAGCAGTTCGCAGAACACCGGGGAGCTGTTTTTT	CASSSQNTGELFF
.	many	TRBV20-1	TRBJ1-2	TGCAGTGCTAGAGGTGCAGGTAAAGGCGACTATGGCTACACCTTC	CSARGAGKGDYGYTF
.	few	TRBV7-2	TRBJ2-2	TGTGCCAGCAGGAAGCTGGCAGGCAACACCGGGGAGCTGTTTTTT	CASRKLAGNTGELFF
TRBD1	few	TRBV27	TRBJ1-6	TGTGCCAGCAGTCCTGACAGGGACGGGTCACCCCTCCACTTT	CASSPDRDGSPLHF
TRBD2	many	TRBV15	TRBJ2-3	TGTGCCACCAGCAGGAGGGTCTTAACTAGCGGGGGACCCACAGATACGCAGTATTTT	CATSRRVLTSGGPTDTQYF
.	.	TRBV20-1	TRBJ2-7	TGCAGTGCCTCGGGGAGCTACGAGCAGTACTTC	CSASGSYEQYF
.	many	TRBV7-2	TRBJ2-3	TGTGCCAGCAGCCCGAACCGGGCCCCAATCGGGACAGATACGCAGTATTTT	CASSPNRAPIGTDTQYF
TRBD2	few	TRBV20-1	TRBJ2-3	TGCAGTGAAAGACTAGCGACCTCCACAGATACGCAGTATTTT	CSERLATSTDTQYF
.	few	TRBV5-1	TRBJ1-5	TGCGCCAGCAGCCCTGGACTGGGGGGCAATCAGCCCCAGCATTTT	CASSPGLGGNQPQHF
TRBD2	many	TRBV7-9	TRBJ2-3	TGTGCCAGCAGCTTACCTAGCGGAATCACAGATACGCAGTATTTT	CASSLPSGITDTQYF
.	few	TRBV28	TRBJ2-1	TGTGCCAGCAGCCTTGGACATGAGCAGTTCTTC	CASSLGHEQFF
TRBD2	few	TRBV11-2	TRBJ2-2	TGTGCCAGCAGCTTAGTGAGCGGGGGAAGATCCGGGGAGCTGTTTTTT	CASSLVSGGRSGELFF
.	many	TRBV20-1	TRBJ1-2	TGCAGTGCTTCACAGGATAACTATGGCTACACCTTC	CSASQDNYGYTF
.	.	TRBV14	TRBJ2-3	TGTGCCAGCAGCCTAGGAGAGGGGCCAGATACGCAGTATTTT	CASSLGEGPDTQYF
.	many	TRBV20-1	TRBJ2-7	TGCAGTGCTAGCCCGGACTACTCCTACGAGCAGTACTTC	CSASPDYSYEQYF
.	.	TRBV15	TRBJ2-7	TGTGCCACCAGCAGAGAGGGCCTCTACGAGCAGTACTTC	CATSREGLYEQYF
.	few	TRBV7-2	TRBJ1-6	TGTGCCAGCAGGGCCGGCCAGCTGAATTCACCCCTCCACTTT	CASRAGQLNSPLHF
.	.	TRBV28	TRBJ2-7	TGTGCCAGCAGTTTGACAAAAGCCTACGAGCAGTACTTC	CASSLTKAYEQYF
TRBD1	few	TRBV5-1	TRBJ2-3	TGCGCCAGCAGGGACGACAGGGGTCGCACAGATACGCAGTATTTT	CASRDDRGRTDTQYF
.	few	TRBV7-2	TRBJ1-1	TGTGCCAGCAGCTTAGCGCTTGGCAGAGGAAACACTGAAGCTTTCTTT	CASSLALGRGNTEAFF
.	many	TRBV7-2	TRBJ1-1	TGTGCCAGCAGCACCCCCGGGGTGGCCCGGGAAGCTTTCTTT	CASSTPGVAREAFF
.	many	TRBV20-1	TRBJ1-2	TGCAGTGCCCCCGCCGGGGGGGCGCGGGGCTATGGCTACACCTTC	CSAPAGGARGYGYTF
TRBD1	.	TRBV2	TRBJ2-2	TGTGCCAGCAGTCCGGACAGGCCCACCGGGGAGCTGTTTTTT	CASSPDRPTGELFF